The TCR beta chain under discussion was sequenced for a study of control samples from healthy donors and cancer patients. The repertoire was sequenced with immunoSEQ multiplex PCR; TCRdb's copy has only in-frame clones and lacks some. The repertoire holds over 120,000 clones, with 75% to 95% as singletons. This CDR3 comprises 17 residues. Sequencing was performed on blood. The chain employs TRBV21-1 and TRBJ1-6; the table assigns TRBD1, which was not confirmed against the DNA. TRBV21-1 is listed as a pseudogene. The receptor was derived from a man aged 25-40 years in good health. CDR3 sequence (DNA): TGTGCCAGCAGCAAAGTTCAGTCCCGCTCCTATAATTCACCCCTCCACTTT. As protein: CASSKVQSRSYNSPLHF.